This TCR beta chain originates from a study of T cells in Graves' hyperthyroidism and ophthalmopathy (dated by TCRdb to about 2019). With regard to the full study: Peripheral blood was sampled at the time of initial diagnosis, prior to any treatment. To identify distinguishing TCR V-J signatures, a discovery cohort of about a hundred patients was used, comprising 43 with Graves' ophthalmopathy and 57 with stable Graves' hyperthyroidism. Whether ophthalmopathy could be predicted prospectively was tested in an independent validation cohort made up of under 20 hyperthyroidism patients plus 17 patients who later progressed to ophthalmopathy. The roughly 100 discovery patients were randomly divided into training and test sets at a 7:3 ratio. Thyroid tissue and blood T-cell repertoires from roughly 6 Graves' hyperthyroidism patients were also compared in the study. After blood sampling, hyperthyroidism patients were treated with methimazole at a starting dose of 30 mg daily, and ophthalmopathy patients were treated with high-dose intravenous methylprednisolone. TCR Vbeta CDR3 sequencing of roughly 140 peripheral blood samples (over 40 ophthalmopathy, roughly 72 hyperthyroidism and some 17 progressor patients) is reported in the paper.

Stable Graves' hyperthyroidism was defined as no progression to ophthalmopathy during 18 months of follow-up. Hyperthyroidism patients were newly diagnosed, with disease duration under 2 months, and aged 18 to 65 years. Patients with uncontrolled infections, other autoimmune diseases, pregnancy or lactation were excluded. Diagnoses were based on clinical symptoms, serum thyroxine and TRAb, thyroid ultrasound and orbital computed tomography. Ficoll-Paque density gradient centrifugation was used to isolate PBMCs from about 10 ml of fresh peripheral blood. Total RNA was extracted with Trizol reagent, and quality was checked on an Agilent 2100 Bioanalyzer. What the study reported, not specific to this receptor: In validation, progression to ophthalmopathy was predicted by the model with roughly 71% sensitivity and roughly 76% specificity, a median of about 6 months before onset. In cross-validation, a model built on a 13 V-J signature told ophthalmopathy apart from stable hyperthyroidism with over 85% sensitivity and about 81% specificity, and in testing the same model reached 80%/75%. No statistical method was used to fix the sample size in advance, and group allocation was not hidden from the investigators. Most expanded thyroid clonotypes (frequency above 0.001) were also detected in blood, suggesting blood repertoires may reflect thyroid immune responses.

The CDR3 runs 14 amino acids, cysteine and phenylalanine included. Only CDR3 DNA remains: 42 bases, in frame from the first base. V loses 3 bases at its end and J loses 4 bases; junction bases beyond the gene matches: 1. CDR1 and CDR2 are drawn from the germline V gene (reference sequence): LNHNV, YYDKDF. Many counts were recorded for this clonotype. Its recognized antigen is unknown. There are no base qualities to consult, and no much larger clone falls within one base. The TCR beta CDR3 regions were amplified from RNA transcripts. The TCR CDR3 was subjected to a first round of RT-PCR using the HTBI primer set and the Qiagen OneStep RT-PCR kit. Libraries were constructed in a second round of multiplex PCR, after which size selection and purification were carried out. Paired-end sequencing of the libraries was performed with 100 bp reads on an Illumina HiSeq2000. The source study handled its data this way. SOAPnuke was used to process the raw data, throwing out any read that contained adapters or uncalled bases, had a mean Phred below 15, or lacked an exact constant-primer or identifier match. High-quality paired reads were merged with COPE v1.2.5, and unique nucleotide sequences were defined as clonotypes. MiTCR v1.1 was used to align the clonotypes against IMGT TRBV, TRBD and TRBJ reference segments. Analysis was restricted to V-J combinations with a frequency above 0.0001, which covered roughly 99% of repertoires. A TCS score was defined as the ratio between F50 (clonal expansion) and ExV (chaos), using BLOSUM62-based TCRdist between CDR3 peptides within each V-J. Welch's t-statistics and random forest reduced 500 to 650 V-J features to roughly 13, which were used in a naive Bayes classifier (R e1071). The Morisita-Horn index was used to measure how similar the thyroid and blood repertoires were. Using fastp trimming at Q25 and MiXCR clonotype assembly, TCRdb reanalyzed the public sequencing data and kept in-frame beta chains. A single entry per CDR3 protein holds the most common genes and DNA from its merged rows. These V and J calls originate from TCRdb's pipeline instead of the authors' own analysis. Counted in this sample were just under 750,000 distinct CDR3 sequences; about a third of them appeared once. The top ten clones comprise around 29% of the sample.

The rearrangement combines TRBV15 with TRBJ2-7, and 12 junction bases match TRBD2. Sequencing was carried out using blood. The source is a middle-aged woman with Graves' hyperthyroidism. The CDR3 reads as follows: CATSRTSGGYEQYF. The nucleotide sequence reads as follows: TGTGCCACCAGCAGGACTAGCGGGGGTTACGAGCAGTACTTC.